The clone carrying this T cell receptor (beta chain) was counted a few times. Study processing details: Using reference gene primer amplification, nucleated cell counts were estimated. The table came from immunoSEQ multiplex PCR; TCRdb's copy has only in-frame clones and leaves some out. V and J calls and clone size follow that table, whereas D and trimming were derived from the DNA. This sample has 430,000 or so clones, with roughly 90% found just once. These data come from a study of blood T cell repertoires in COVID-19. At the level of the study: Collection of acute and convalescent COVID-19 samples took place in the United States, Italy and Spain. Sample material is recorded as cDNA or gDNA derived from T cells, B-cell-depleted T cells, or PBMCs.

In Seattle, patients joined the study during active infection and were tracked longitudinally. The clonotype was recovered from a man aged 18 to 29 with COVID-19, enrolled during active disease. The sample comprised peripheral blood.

The CDR3: CASSLAGGAAYEQYF. For the CDR3, the DNA is TGTGCCAGCAGCTTAGCGGGCGGGGCAGCCTACGAGCAGTACTTC. This sequence joins TRBV7-9 and TRBJ2-7; D is possibly TRBD2 (6 bases). Germline V gives CDR1 SEHNR, CDR2 FQNEAQ (reference sequence). The CDR3 totals 15 residues. The V end lost 0 bases, the J end lost 2 bases, and 11 bases lay between the germline ends.